This TCR beta chain stems from a study of T cell changes during pregnancy in multiple sclerosis. CDR1 ENHRY and CDR2 SYGVKD come from the germline V gene. The CDR3 runs 15 residues. The V and J ends lost 4 bases and 7 bases, in that order; junction bases with no gene match: 6. Generated by immunoSEQ multiplex PCR, the TCRdb table keeps only in-frame clones and is missing some. The sample records around 88,000 clones, roughly 92% being singletons. The sample was peripheral blood, taken in the first trimester of pregnancy. The chain is built from TRBV10-3 and TRBJ2-2, with 10 bases aligning to TRBD2. The receptor comes from a female donor with multiple sclerosis, enrolled in a pregnancy study. CDR3 loop: CAISASGRAGGELFF. The CDR3 region has the DNA TGTGCCATCAGTGCAAGCGGGAGGGCCGGCGGGGAGCTGTTTTTT.